The TCR beta chain under discussion was sequenced for a study of control samples from healthy donors and cancer patients. Some clones are missing from TCRdb's copy, which holds only in-frame ones; the method was immunoSEQ multiplex PCR. This table has some 130,000 clones, roughly 90% appearing once. This CDR3 is 16 amino acids long. Trimming took 4 bases from V and 2 from J, leaving 17 bases between them. Germline assignment: CDR1 SGHRS and CDR2 YFSETQ. The sequenced material came from blood. V usage is TRBV5-1 and J usage is TRBJ2-3, with TRBD2 as a possible D gene (6 bases). The receptor's source is a woman aged 45-60 years in good health. CDR3 nucleotide sequence: TGCGCCAGCAGCCCCGAAGGAGGGGCCTTCACAGATACGCAGTATTTT. This encodes CASSPEGGAFTDTQYF.